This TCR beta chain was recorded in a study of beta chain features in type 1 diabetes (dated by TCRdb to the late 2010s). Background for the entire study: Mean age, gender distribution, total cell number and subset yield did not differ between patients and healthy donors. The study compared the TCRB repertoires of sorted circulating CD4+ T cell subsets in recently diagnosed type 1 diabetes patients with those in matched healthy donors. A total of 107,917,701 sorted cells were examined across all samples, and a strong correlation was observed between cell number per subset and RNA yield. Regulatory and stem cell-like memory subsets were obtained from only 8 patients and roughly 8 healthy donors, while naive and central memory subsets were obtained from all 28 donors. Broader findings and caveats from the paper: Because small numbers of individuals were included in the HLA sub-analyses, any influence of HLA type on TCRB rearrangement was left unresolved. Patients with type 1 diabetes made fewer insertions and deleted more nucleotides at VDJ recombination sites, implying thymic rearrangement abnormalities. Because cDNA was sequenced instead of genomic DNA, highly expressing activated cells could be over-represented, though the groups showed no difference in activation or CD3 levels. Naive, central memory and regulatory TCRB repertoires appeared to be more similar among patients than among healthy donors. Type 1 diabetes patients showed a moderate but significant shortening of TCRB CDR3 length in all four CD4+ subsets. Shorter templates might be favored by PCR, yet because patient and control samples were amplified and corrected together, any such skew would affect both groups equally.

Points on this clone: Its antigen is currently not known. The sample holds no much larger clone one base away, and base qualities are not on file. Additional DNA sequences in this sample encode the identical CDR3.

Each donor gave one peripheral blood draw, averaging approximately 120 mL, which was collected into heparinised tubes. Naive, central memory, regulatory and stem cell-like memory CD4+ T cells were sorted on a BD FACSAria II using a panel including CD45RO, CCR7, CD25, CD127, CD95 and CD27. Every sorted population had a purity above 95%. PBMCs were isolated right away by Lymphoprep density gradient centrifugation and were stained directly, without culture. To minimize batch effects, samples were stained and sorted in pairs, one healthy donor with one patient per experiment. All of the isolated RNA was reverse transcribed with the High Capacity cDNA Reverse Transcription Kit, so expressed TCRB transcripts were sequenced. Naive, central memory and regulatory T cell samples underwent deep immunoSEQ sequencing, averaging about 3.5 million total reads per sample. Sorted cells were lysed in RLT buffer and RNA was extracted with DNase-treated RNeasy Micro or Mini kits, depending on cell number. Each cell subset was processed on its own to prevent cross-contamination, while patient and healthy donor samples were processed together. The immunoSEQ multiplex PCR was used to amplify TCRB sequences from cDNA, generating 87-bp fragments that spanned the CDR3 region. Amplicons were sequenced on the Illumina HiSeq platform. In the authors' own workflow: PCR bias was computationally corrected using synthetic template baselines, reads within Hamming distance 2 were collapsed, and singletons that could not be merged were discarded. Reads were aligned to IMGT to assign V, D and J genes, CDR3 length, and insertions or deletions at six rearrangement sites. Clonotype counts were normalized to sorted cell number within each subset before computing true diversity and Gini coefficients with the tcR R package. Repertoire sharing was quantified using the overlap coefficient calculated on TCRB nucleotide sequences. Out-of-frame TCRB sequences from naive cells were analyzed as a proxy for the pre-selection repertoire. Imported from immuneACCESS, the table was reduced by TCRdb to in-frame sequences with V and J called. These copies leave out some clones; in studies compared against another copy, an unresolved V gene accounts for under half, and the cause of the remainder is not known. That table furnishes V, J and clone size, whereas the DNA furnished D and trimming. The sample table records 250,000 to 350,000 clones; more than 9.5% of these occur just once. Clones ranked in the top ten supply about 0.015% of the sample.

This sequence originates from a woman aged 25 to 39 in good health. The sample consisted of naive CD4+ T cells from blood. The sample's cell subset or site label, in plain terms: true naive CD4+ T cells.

The CDR3 here reads CASSLGQGEETQYF. Read as DNA, the sequence is TGCGCCAGCAGCTTGGGGCAGGGGGAGGAGACCCAGTACTTC. The rearranged chain carries TRBV5-1 and TRBJ2-5; a stretch of 7 junction bases matches TRBD1. There are 14 amino acids in the CDR3, from cysteine to phenylalanine inclusive. The sequence is cut down to CDR3 DNA, 42 bases in frame from base 1. V loses 0 bases at its end and J loses 5 bases; junction bases beyond the gene matches: 4. The germline V gene gives CDR1 as SGHRS and CDR2 as YFSETQ.